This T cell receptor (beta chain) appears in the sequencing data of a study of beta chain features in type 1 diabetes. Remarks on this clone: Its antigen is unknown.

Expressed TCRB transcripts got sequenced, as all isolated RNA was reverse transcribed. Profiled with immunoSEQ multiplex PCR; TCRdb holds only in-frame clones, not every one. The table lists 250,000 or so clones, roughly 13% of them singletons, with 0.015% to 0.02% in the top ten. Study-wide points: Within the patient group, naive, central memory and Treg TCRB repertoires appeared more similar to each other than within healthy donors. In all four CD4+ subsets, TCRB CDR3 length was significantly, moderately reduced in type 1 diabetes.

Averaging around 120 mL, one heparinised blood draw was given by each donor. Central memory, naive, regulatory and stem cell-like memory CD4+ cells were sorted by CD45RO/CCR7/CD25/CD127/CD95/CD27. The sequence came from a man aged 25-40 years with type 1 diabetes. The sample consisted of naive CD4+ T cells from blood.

For the CDR3, the DNA is TGTGCCAGCAGTGGCACAACAGGGGTTGGAGGCTACACCTTC. It translates to CASSGTTGVGGYTF. This chain links TRBV25-1 with TRBJ1-2; 7 positions agree with TRBD1. CDR1 MGHDK and CDR2 SYGVNS come from the germline V gene. CDR3 length equals 14 residues. V lost 4 bases and J lost 8; bases outside the gene matches: 10.